This T cell receptor beta chain emerged from a study of blood T cell repertoires in COVID-19. Looking at the study overall: Donors in the United States, Italy and Spain gave samples during acute or convalescent COVID-19. T cells, B-cell-depleted T cells, or PBMCs supplied cDNA or gDNA.

The CDR3 totals 13 residues. The J segment lost 3 bases and the V segment lost 6 bases, leaving 3 bases of the junction unmatched. Germline-derived CDR1 and CDR2 are MNHEY and SVGAGI. Assay: immunoSEQ multiplex PCR; the TCRdb copy retains only in-frame clones and omits some. The sample holds some 320,000 clones, 85% seen once. Sequencing was done on a sample of peripheral blood. This receptor was obtained from a human donor in a cohort sampled during active COVID-19. The chain recombines TRBV6-5 with TRBJ2-7; 9 bases line up with TRBD1. The CDR3, as DNA: TGTGCCAGCAGCGGACAGGGGATCTACGAGCAGTACTTC. As protein: CASSGQGIYEQYF.